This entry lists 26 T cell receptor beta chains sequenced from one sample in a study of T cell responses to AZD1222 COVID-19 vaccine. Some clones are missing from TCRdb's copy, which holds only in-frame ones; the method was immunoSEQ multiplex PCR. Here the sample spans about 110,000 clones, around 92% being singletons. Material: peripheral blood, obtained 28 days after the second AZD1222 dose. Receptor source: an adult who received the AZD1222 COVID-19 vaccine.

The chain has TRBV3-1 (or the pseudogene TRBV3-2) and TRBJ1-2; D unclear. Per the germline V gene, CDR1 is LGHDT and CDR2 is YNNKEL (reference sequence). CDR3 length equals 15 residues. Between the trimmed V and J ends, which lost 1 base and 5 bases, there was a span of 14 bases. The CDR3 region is CASSQGQAGVYGYTF. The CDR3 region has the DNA TGTGCCAGCAGCCAAGGGCAGGCGGGAGTGTATGGCTACACCTTC.

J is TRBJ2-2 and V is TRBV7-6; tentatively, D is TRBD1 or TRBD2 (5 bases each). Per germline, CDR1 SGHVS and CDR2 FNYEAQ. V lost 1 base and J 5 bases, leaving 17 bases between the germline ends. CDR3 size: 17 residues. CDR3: CASSLETEVEGTGELFF. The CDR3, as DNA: TGTGCCAGCAGCTTAGAAACAGAGGTTGAGGGGACCGGGGAGCTGTTTTTT.

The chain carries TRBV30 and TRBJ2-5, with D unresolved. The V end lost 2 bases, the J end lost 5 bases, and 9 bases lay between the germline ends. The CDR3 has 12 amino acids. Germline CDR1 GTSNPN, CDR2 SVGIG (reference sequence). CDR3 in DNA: TGTGCCTGGAGTACCCAAATGGAGACCCAGTACTTC. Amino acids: CAWSTQMETQYF.

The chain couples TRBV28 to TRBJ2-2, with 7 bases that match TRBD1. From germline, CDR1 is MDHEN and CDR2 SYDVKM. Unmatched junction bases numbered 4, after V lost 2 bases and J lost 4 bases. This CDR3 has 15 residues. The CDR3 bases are TGTGCCAGCAGTTTAAGCAGGGGGAGCACCGGGGAGCTGTTTTTT. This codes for CASSLSRGSTGELFF.

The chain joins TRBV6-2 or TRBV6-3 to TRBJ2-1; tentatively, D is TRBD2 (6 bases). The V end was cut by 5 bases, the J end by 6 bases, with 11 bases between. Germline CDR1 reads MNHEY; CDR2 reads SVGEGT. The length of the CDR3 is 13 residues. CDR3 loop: CASSRGRSNEQFF. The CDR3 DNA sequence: TGTGCCAGCAGTAGAGGGAGGAGCAATGAGCAGTTCTTC.

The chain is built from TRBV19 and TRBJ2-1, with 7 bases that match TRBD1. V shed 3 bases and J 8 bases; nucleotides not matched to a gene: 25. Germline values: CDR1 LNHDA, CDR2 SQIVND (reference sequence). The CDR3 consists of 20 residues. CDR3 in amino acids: CASSITQGEPEGDIGDEQFF. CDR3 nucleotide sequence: TGTGCCAGTAGTATCACCCAGGGGGAACCCGAGGGGGATATAGGCGATGAGCAGTTCTTC.

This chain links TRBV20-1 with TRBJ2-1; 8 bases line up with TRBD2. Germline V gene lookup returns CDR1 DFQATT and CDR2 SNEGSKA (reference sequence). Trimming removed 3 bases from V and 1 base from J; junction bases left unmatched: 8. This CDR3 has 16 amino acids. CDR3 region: CSASWVAGISYNEQFF. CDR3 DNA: TGCAGTGCTAGTTGGGTAGCGGGGATATCCTACAATGAGCAGTTCTTC.

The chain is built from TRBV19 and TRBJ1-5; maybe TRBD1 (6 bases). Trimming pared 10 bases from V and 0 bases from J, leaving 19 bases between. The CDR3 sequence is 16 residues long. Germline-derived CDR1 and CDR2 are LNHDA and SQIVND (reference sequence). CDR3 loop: CATQNSGAYSNQPQHF. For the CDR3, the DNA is TGTGCCACCCAGAACTCGGGGGCCTATAGCAATCAGCCCCAGCATTTT.

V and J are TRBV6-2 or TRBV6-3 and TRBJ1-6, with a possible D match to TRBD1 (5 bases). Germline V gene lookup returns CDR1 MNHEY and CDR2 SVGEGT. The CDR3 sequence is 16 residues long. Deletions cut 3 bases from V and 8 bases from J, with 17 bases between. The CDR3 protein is CASSYRDPALDSPLHF. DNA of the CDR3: TGTGCCAGCAGTTATCGGGACCCCGCTCTGGATTCACCCCTCCACTTT.

The CDR3 sequence: CASSQASRRSYGYTF. CDR3 sequence (DNA): TGCGCCAGCAGCCAAGCTAGCCGGCGGAGCTATGGCTACACCTTC. This sequence joins TRBV4-3 and TRBJ1-2; D gene unclear. CDR1 and CDR2 (germline): LGHNA, YSLEER. The length of the CDR3 is 15 residues. V was clipped by 1 base and J by 4 bases, with 13 bases between them.

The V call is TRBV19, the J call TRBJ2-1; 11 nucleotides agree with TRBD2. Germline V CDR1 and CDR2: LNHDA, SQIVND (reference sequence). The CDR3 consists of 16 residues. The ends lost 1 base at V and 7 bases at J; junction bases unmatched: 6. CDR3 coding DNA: TGTGCCAGTAGTATAGTGGTGGCTAGCGGGGGGAATGAGCAGTTCTTC. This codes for CASSIVVASGGNEQFF. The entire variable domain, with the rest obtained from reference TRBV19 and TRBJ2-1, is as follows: DGGITQSPKYLFRKEGQNVTLSCEQNLNHDAMYWYRQDPGQGLRLIYYSQIVNDFQKGDIAEGYSVSREKKESFPLTVTSAQKNPTAFYLCASSIVVASGGNEQFFGPGTRLTVL.

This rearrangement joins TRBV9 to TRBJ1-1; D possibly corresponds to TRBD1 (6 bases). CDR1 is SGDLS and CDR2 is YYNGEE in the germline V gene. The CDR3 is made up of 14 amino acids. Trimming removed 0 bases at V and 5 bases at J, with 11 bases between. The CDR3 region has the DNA TGTGCCAGCAGCGTAGACCAGGGGAGGACTGAAGCTTTCTTT. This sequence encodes CASSVDQGRTEAFF. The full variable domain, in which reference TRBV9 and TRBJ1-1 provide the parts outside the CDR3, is DSGVTQTPKHLITATGQRVTLRCSPRSGDLSVYWYQQSLDQGLQFLIQYYNGEERAKGNILERFSAQQFPDLHSELNLSSLELGDSALYFCASSVDQGRTEAFFGQGTRLTVV.

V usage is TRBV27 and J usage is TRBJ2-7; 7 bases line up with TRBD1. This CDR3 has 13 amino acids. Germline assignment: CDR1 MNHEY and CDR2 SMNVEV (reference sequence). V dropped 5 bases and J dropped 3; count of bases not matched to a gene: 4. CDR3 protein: CASSTGAVYEQYF. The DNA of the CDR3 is TGTGCCAGCAGTACAGGGGCGGTCTACGAGCAGTACTTC.

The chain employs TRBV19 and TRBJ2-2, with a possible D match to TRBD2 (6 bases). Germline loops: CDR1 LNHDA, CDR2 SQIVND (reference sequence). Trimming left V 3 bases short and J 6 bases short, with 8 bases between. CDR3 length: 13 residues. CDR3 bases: TGTGCCAGTAGTATTAGGGAGGCCGGGGAGCTGTTTTTT. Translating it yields CASSIREAGELFF.

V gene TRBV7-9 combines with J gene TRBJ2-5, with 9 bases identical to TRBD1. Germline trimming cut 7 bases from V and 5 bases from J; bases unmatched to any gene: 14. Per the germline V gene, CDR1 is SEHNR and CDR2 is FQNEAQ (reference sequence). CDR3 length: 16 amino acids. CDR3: CASIPLSRTGVETQYF. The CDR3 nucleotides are TGTGCCAGCATCCCCTTATCCCGGACAGGGGTCGAGACCCAGTACTTC.

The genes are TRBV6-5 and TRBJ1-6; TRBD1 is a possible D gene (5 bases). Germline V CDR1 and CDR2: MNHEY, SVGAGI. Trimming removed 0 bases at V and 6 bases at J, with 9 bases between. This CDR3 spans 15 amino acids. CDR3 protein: CASSYSGGTNSPLHF. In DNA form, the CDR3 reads TGTGCCAGCAGTTACTCGGGAGGGACTAATTCACCCCTCCACTTT.

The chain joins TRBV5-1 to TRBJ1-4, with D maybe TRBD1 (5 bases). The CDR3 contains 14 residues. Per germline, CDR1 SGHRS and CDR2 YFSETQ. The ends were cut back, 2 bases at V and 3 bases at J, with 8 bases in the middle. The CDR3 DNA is TGCGCCAGCAGCTTATGGGGGGCTAATGAAAAACTGTTTTTT. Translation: CASSLWGANEKLFF. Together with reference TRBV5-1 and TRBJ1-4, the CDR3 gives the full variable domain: KAGVTQTPRYLIKTRGQQVTLSCSPISGHRSVSWYQQTPGQGLQFLFEYFSETQRNKGNFPGRFSGRQFSNSRSEMNVSTLELGDSALYLCASSLWGANEKLFFGSGTQLSVL.

The CDR3: CSVVEGRNTEAFF. CDR3 DNA: TGCAGCGTTGTGGAAGGGAGGAACACTGAAGCTTTCTTT. V is TRBV29-1 and J is TRBJ1-1; D not resolved. The CDR3 sequence is 13 residues long. CDR1 SQVTM and CDR2 ANQGSEA come from the germline V gene. Trimming left V 4 bases short and J 1 base short, with 10 bases between. Complete variable domain (other parts from reference TRBV29-1 and TRBJ1-1): SAVISQKPSRDICQRGTSLTIQCQVDSQVTMMFWYRQQPGQSLTLIATANQGSEATYESGFVIDKFPISRPNLTFSTLTVSNMSPEDSSIYLCSVVEGRNTEAFFGQGTRLTVV.

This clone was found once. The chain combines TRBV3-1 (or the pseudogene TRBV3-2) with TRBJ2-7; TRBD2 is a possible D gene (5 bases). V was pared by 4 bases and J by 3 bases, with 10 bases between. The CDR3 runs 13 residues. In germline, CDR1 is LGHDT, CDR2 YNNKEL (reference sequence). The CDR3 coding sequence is TGTGCCAGCAGCCCGGGGAATTACTACGAGCAGTACTTC. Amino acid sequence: CASSPGNYYEQYF.

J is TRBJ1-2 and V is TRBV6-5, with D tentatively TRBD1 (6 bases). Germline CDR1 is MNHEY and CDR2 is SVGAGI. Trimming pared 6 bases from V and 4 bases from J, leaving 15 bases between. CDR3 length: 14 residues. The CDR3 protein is CASSPSGAVYGYTF. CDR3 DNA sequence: TGTGCCAGCAGCCCCTCAGGGGCGGTCTATGGCTACACCTTC.

The CDR3 nucleotides read TGTGCCAGCAGTTCCCCCGGCGGGAGCTCTGGAAACACCATATATTTT. It translates to CASSSPGGSSGNTIYF. The V and J genes are TRBV6-5 and TRBJ1-3, with D unclear. The CDR3 is made up of 16 amino acids. V lost 4 bases, J lost 0 bases, and 13 bases lay in between. Looked up from germline, CDR1 is MNHEY and CDR2 is SVGAGI.

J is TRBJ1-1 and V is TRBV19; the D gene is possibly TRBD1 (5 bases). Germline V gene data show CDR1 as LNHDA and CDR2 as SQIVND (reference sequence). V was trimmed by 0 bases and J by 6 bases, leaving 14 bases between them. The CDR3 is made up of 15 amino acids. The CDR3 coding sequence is TGTGCCAGTAGTATAGATCCTAGGACACACGCTGAAGCTTTCTTT. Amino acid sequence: CASSIDPRTHAEAFF.

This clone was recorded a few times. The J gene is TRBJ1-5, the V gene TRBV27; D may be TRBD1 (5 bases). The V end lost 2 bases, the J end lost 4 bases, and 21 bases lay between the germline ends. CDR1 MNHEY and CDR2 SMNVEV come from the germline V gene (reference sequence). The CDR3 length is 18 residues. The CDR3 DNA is TGTGCCAGCAGTTTACAGGGTGTATATGGGATATATAATCAGCCCCAGCATTTT. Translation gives CASSLQGVYGIYNQPQHF.

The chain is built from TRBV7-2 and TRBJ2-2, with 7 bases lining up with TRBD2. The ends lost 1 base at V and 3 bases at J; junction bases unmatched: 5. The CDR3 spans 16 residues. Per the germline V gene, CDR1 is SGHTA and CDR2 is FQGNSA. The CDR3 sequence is CASSLGEGRYTGELFF. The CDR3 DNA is TGTGCCAGCAGCTTAGGGGAGGGGCGGTACACCGGGGAGCTGTTTTTT.

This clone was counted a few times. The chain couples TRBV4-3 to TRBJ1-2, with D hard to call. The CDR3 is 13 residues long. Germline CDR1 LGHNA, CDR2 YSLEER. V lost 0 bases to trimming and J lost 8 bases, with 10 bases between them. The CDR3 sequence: CASSQDEGRGYTF. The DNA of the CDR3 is TGCGCCAGCAGCCAAGATGAAGGCAGAGGCTACACCTTC.

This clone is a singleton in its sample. The CDR3 reads CASSDGRVLAFF. The CDR3 region has the DNA TGTGCCAGCTCAGACGGTCGTGTGTTAGCTTTCTTT. V and J are TRBV18 and TRBJ1-1; D is unresolved. The length of the CDR3 is 12 residues. Trimming left V 5 bases short and J 10 bases short, with 14 bases between. Germline loops: CDR1 KGHSH, CDR2 LQKENI.